Below, 6 T cell receptor beta chains from the same sample are listed, as sequenced in a study of cytomegalovirus exposure and HLA in healthy donors. Vbeta (60) and Jbeta (13) primers were used in the PCR. Assay used: immunoSEQ multiplex PCR; TCRdb lists only in-frame clones, some missing. The sample lists 110,000 to 150,000 clones, roughly 70% occurring once. The sample comprised PBMCs. The receptors originated from a young man in good health and CMV-seropositive.

The J gene is TRBJ1-1, the V gene TRBV6-4, with D tentatively TRBD1 (5 bases). Germline lookup yields CDR1 MRHNA and CDR2 SNTAGT. CDR3 length: 14 amino acids. Trimming left V 2 bases short and J 2 bases short, with 9 bases between. The CDR3: CASSDAGGNTEAFF. CDR3 in DNA: TGTGCCAGCAGTGACGCGGGGGGAAACACTGAAGCTTTCTTT.

This chain uses TRBV4-2 with TRBJ2-1; D ambiguous. The V end was cut by 0 bases, the J end by 2 bases, with 8 bases between. The CDR3 extends over 15 amino acids. In germline, CDR1 is LGHNA, CDR2 YNFKEQ. The CDR3 DNA follows: TGTGCCAGCAGCCAAGATAGAGCTGCCTACAATGAGCAGTTCTTC. Translation: CASSQDRAAYNEQFF.

This clone was counted only a few times. The chain has TRBV5-6 and TRBJ2-7; D is possibly TRBD1 (5 bases). Trimming stripped 0 bases from V and 0 bases from J, with 7 bases between. Germline values: CDR1 SGHDT, CDR2 YYEEEE. CDR3 length: 14 amino acids. The CDR3 spells CASSLVGASYEQYF. CDR3 sequence (DNA): TGTGCCAGCAGCTTGGTTGGGGCCTCCTACGAGCAGTACTTC. The full variable domain, its missing parts supplied by reference TRBV5-6 and TRBJ2-7, is DAGVTQSPTHLIKTRGQQVTLRCSPKSGHDTVSWYQQALGQGPQFIFQYYEEEERQRGNFPDRFSGHQFPNYSSELNVNALLLGDSALYLCASSLVGASYEQYFGPGTRLTVT.

This chain joins TRBV10-3 and TRBJ2-7; possible D gene TRBD1, 6 bases. The CDR3 totals 15 residues. With 11 bases removed from V and 4 bases from J, the gap between germline ends came to 24 bases. Germline values: CDR1 ENHRY, CDR2 SYGVKD. This chain's CDR3 is CASRSFGTKGYEQYF. For the CDR3, the DNA is TGTGCCTCCCGATCGTTCGGGACAAAAGGGTACGAGCAGTACTTC.

The genes are TRBV5-1 and TRBJ2-2; 10 nucleotides agree with TRBD1. V trimming: 0 bases; J trimming: 6 bases; junction bases outside the gene matches: 2. Germline V gene sequence: CDR1 SGHRS, CDR2 YFSETQ. This CDR3 contains 15 residues. The CDR3 nucleotides read TGCGCCAGCAGCTTGGGGACAGGGGGTCCCGGGGAGCTGTTTTTT. Its translation is CASSLGTGGPGELFF.

The genes are TRBV6-1 and TRBJ1-6; D perhaps matches TRBD1 (6 bases). The CDR3 has 14 amino acids. Germline V lookup: CDR1 MNHNS, CDR2 SASEGT. The V gene lost 6 bases and the J gene lost 5 bases, with 11 bases spanning the gap. CDR3 nucleotides: TGTGCCAGCAGGGCGACAGGAAATAATTCACCCCTCCACTTT. Its translation: CASRATGNNSPLHF.